The clone carrying this T cell receptor (beta chain) was found many times. What it recognizes is unknown. Germline loops: CDR1 SGHTA, CDR2 FQGNSA. The CDR3 has 16 residues. The V and J ends lost 5 bases and 0 bases, in that order; junction bases with no gene match: 7. Described time point: newly diagnosed GD, antithyroid drugs for less than 3 months. Preparation of the TCR library used RNA extracted from PBMCs. EDTA tubes collected roughly 9 milliliters of peripheral blood. The source of the sample is a study of regulatory T cells in long-lasting Graves disease. Arm-PCR of CDR3 regions and iRepertoire HTBI primers were the basis on which TCR beta libraries were built. TCRdb ran MiXCR on the multiplex PCR reads and lists one entry per CDR3 protein. The sample has roughly 420,000 distinct CDR3 sequences, about 14% seen once; the top ten hold 22%. Regarding the study as a whole: A greater number of public clonotypes (approximately 2,500) was shared by persistent patients than by new patients (over 900).

The chain links TRBV7-2 to TRBJ2-4; 7 nucleotides match TRBD1. The source is a female donor with Graves disease. The sequences come from peripheral blood mononuclear cells (PBMCs), collected at new diagnosis, from a patient treated with antithyroid drugs. CDR3 coding DNA: TGTGCCAGCAGCCTCAACAGGGGAATAGCCAAAAACATTCAGTACTTC. The encoded protein is CASSLNRGIAKNIQYF.